This T cell receptor (beta chain) came from a study of blood T cell repertoires in COVID-19. Study summary: Specimens from acute and convalescent COVID-19 originated in the United States, Italy and Spain. Sample material is recorded as cDNA or gDNA derived from T cells, B-cell-depleted T cells, or PBMCs.

Trimming cost V 1 base and J 14 bases, with 15 bases left between them. Germline V gene lookup returns CDR1 MNHEY and CDR2 SVGEGT. The CDR3 runs 13 residues. Study processing details: Estimation of nucleated cell counts relied on the amplification of reference gene primers. Libraries were prepared by immunoSEQ multiplex PCR; TCRdb keeps only in-frame clonotypes and omits some of them. V, J and clone size were drawn from that table, and D and trimming were deduced from the DNA. Among more than 150,000 clones listed, approximately 80% were seen once. This TCR was sampled from a woman in her fifties or sixties with acute or convalescent COVID-19. This chain links TRBV6-2 or TRBV6-3 with TRBJ1-5; D unclear. The sample consisted of peripheral blood. The CDR3 loop reads CASSYLARYPKHF. The CDR3 DNA reads TGTGCCAGCAGTTACTTGGCCCGTTACCCCAAGCATTTT.